This TCR beta chain emerged from a study of blood T cells in healthy people across ages. Study-level findings and limits: The unsorted PBMCs prevented any conclusive comparison of naive versus antigen-experienced cells.

Isolation per sample recovered at least 6 million PBMCs. Alongside a J-beta primer mix, a sample-barcoded 5' primer served in a second PCR lasting about 7 to 11 cycles. TCRdb re-analysed the 5' RACE reads in MiXCR, keeping a single row per CDR3 protein. This sample has about 1 million distinct CDR3 sequences, with under 45% found just once. Remarks on this clonotype: Its matching antigen is unknown.

The CDR3 is made up of 14 amino acids. Germline CDR1 SGDLS, CDR2 YYNGEE. The V and J ends lost 2 bases and 7 bases, in that order; junction bases with no gene match: 5. Material: blood. This chain uses TRBV9 with TRBJ2-1; 8 bases are shared with TRBD2. This receptor was obtained from a woman aged 60-70 years in good health. The CDR3 bases are TGTGCCAGCAGCGTTAGACTAGCGTCGAATGAGCAGTTCTTC. Translating it yields CASSVRLASNEQFF.